These 5 T cell receptor beta chains were all obtained from the same sample, sequenced in a study of technical replicates of blood from several donors (dated by TCRdb to about 2017). The library came from the immunoSEQ multiplex PCR assay. Sourced from immuneACCESS, this table was stored by TCRdb with only in-frame sequences that have V and J called. A share of the clones is absent; for the studies checked, an unresolved V gene accounts for under half, and the remainder has no known explanation. The sample records over 85,000 clones, about 96% of which are singletons. In total, the top ten clones hold about 0.38% of the sample. Specimen: T cells isolated from PBMCs. The receptor set was obtained from a human donor in good health.

This chain links TRBV6-5 with TRBJ1-3; tentative D call: TRBD1 (5 bases). The CDR3 extends over 14 amino acids. The germline V and J ends were trimmed by 8 bases and 4 bases, with 15 bases remaining between them. Germline V CDR1 and CDR2: MNHEY, SVGAGI. The chain's CDR3 is CASSGREAGNTIYF. The CDR3 coding sequence is TGTGCCAGCTCTGGCAGGGAGGCGGGAAACACCATATATTTT.

The rearrangement uses TRBV28 and TRBJ2-3; 10 bases map to TRBD1. Germline V lookup: CDR1 MDHEN, CDR2 SYDVKM. The CDR3 length is 15 residues. With 2 bases clipped from V and 6 bases from J, the junction kept 5 bases outside the gene matches. In nucleotides, the CDR3 is TGTGCCAGCAGTTTACCCGACAGGGGGCTTGATACGCAGTATTTT. Encoded protein: CASSLPDRGLDTQYF.

This clone was recorded only once. The chain employs TRBV27 and TRBJ2-5; a possible D gene is TRBD2 (6 bases). The CDR3 runs 16 residues. V was pared by 8 bases and J by 6 bases, with 25 bases between. The germline V gene encodes CDR1 MNHEY and CDR2 SMNVEV (reference sequence). The DNA for the CDR3 is TGTGCCAGCTCCAATCTAGGGACTTCAGCGGCCAAGACCCAGTACTTC. Its translation is CASSNLGTSAAKTQYF.

This chain links TRBV6-5 with TRBJ2-7; D perhaps matches TRBD2 (6 bases). Trimming removed 0 bases from V and 12 bases from J, with 12 bases in between. CDR1 is MNHEY and CDR2 is SVGAGI in the germline V gene. The CDR3 has 12 amino acids. The CDR3 nucleotides read TGTGCCAGCAGTTACTCCGGGAGTTCACCGTACTTC. It yields the protein CASSYSGSSPYF.

This sequence joins TRBV2 and TRBJ1-1; maybe TRBD1 (5 bases). Germline CDR1 and CDR2: SNHLY and FYNNEI. Trimming shortened V by 0 bases and J by 6 bases, and 5 bases separated the two germline ends. The CDR3 has 12 residues. CDR3 amino acids: CASSEAGAEAFF. The CDR3 region has the DNA TGTGCCAGCAGTGAAGCAGGGGCTGAAGCTTTCTTT. Using reference TRBV2 and TRBJ1-1 for the parts outside the CDR3, the full variable domain is EPEVTQTPSHQVTQMGQEVILRCVPISNHLYFYWYRQILGQKVEFLVSFYNNEISEKSEIFDDQFSVERPDGSNFTLKIRSTKLEDSAMYFCASSEAGAEAFFGQGTRLTVV.